This T cell receptor beta chain was identified in a study of shared clonotypes between healthy human individuals. Germline-derived CDR1 and CDR2 are SEHNR and FQNEAQ (reference sequence). Trimming removed 2 bases from V and 9 bases from J; junction bases left unmatched: 11. The CDR3 is 16 residues long. Produced via immunoSEQ multiplex PCR; TCRdb's table is partial and in-frame only. This sample has 1.4 million to 1.5 million clones, with 95% to 97% found just once. J is TRBJ2-1 and V is TRBV7-9; 9 positions agree with TRBD2. This TCR was recovered from a man younger than 45 in good health. Sequencing input: naive CD4+ T cells sorted from blood. As to subset: CD45RA+ positively selected. In nucleotides, the CDR3 is TGTGCCAGCAGCTTAAGATTAGCGGGAGAAGCTAGTGAGCAGTTCTTC. This gives the protein CASSLRLAGEASEQFF. Supplemented by reference TRBV7-9 and TRBJ2-1, the full variable domain reads DTGVSQNPRHKITKRGQNVTFRCDPISEHNRLYWYRQTLGQGPEFLTYFQNEAQLEKSRLLSDRFSAERPKGSFSTLEIQRTEQGDSAMYLCASSLRLAGEASEQFFGPGTRLTVL.